Each of the 13 T cell receptor beta chains below was sequenced from the same sample in a study of identical twins. TCRdb reprocessed the 5' RACE reads with MiXCR, giving one entry per CDR3 protein. Here the sample spans around 550,000 distinct CDR3 sequences, 12% to 15% being singletons. This sample also belongs to another study, concerning yellow fever vaccine responses in identical twins.

Sequenced sample: CD4+ T cells sorted from blood. The receptors originated from a woman under 30 in good health.

The chain combines TRBV28 with TRBJ2-7; tentative D call: TRBD1 (6 bases). In germline, CDR1 is MDHEN, CDR2 SYDVKM. V dropped 6 bases and J dropped 0 bases, with 9 bases sitting between them. The CDR3 has 13 residues. The CDR3 here is CASRDSYSYEQYF. In DNA form, the CDR3 reads TGTGCCAGCAGGGACAGTTACTCCTACGAGCAGTACTTC.

This clonotype was observed a handful of times. The rearrangement uses TRBV5-1 and TRBJ2-1; 10 bases map to TRBD1. The CDR3 sequence is 14 residues long. The ends lost 7 bases at V and 2 bases at J; junction bases unmatched: 3. Germline V lookup: CDR1 SGHRS, CDR2 YFSETQ. The CDR3 DNA is TGCGCCAGCGCCGGGACAGGGGCCTACAATGAGCAGTTCTTC. Its translation is CASAGTGAYNEQFF.

The rearrangement joins TRBV2 to TRBJ1-4, with D perhaps TRBD1 (5 bases). V was trimmed by 10 bases and J by 8 bases, leaving 17 bases between them. Germline values: CDR1 SNHLY, CDR2 FYNNEI. This CDR3 contains 13 residues. CDR3 DNA sequence: TGTGCCACCCAGACAGAACCCCGAGAAAAACTGTTTTTT. Translation: CATQTEPREKLFF. The entire variable domain, with the rest obtained from reference TRBV2 and TRBJ1-4, is as follows: EPEVTQTPSHQVTQMGQEVILRCVPISNHLYFYWYRQILGQKVEFLVSFYNNEISEKSEIFDDQFSVERPDGSNFTLKIRSTKLEDSAMYFCATQTEPREKLFFGSGTQLSVL.

This clonotype occurred many times. J is TRBJ2-1 and V is TRBV28; the D gene is possibly TRBD1 (5 bases). The V end lost 5 bases, the J end lost 4 bases, and 18 bases lay between the germline ends. This CDR3 region has 16 residues. Germline lookup yields CDR1 MDHEN and CDR2 SYDVKM. CDR3 bases: TGTGCCAGCAGTGTGGTCGGGCAGGGCAGGTACAATGAGCAGTTCTTC. Translation gives CASSVVGQGRYNEQFF. Filled out from reference TRBV28 and TRBJ2-1, the complete variable domain reads DVKVTQSSRYLVKRTGEKVFLECVQDMDHENMFWYRQDPGLGLRLIYFSYDVKMKEKGDIPEGYSVSREKKERFSLILESASTNQTSMYLCASSVVGQGRYNEQFFGPGTRLTVL.

Only a few counts were recorded for this clonotype. This chain links TRBV20-1 with TRBJ2-1, with a tentative D call TRBD1 (6 bases). Germline-derived CDR1 and CDR2 are DFQATT and SNEGSKA (reference sequence). CDR3 size: 15 residues. Trimming shortened V by 6 bases and J by 3 bases, and 18 bases separated the two germline ends. Here the CDR3 DNA reads TGCAGTGCGACTGGGGGAGACAGGAACTACAATGAGCAGTTCTTC. Amino acids: CSATGGDRNYNEQFF.

The chain joins TRBV4-1 to TRBJ2-3, with a weak D call TRBD2 (6 bases). The CDR3 length is 18 residues. Germline CDR1 MGHRA, CDR2 YSYEKL. Between the trimmed V and J ends, which lost 3 bases and 1 base, there was a span of 20 bases. CDR3 nucleotides: TGCGCCAGCAGCCAGGGGCCCCAGCGCGGGGTTGGCACAGATACGCAGTATTTT. This encodes CASSQGPQRGVGTDTQYF.

This clonotype was observed a few times. The chain couples TRBV10-2 to TRBJ1-2; 8 nucleotides agree with TRBD1. J gave up 4 bases and V 3 bases, and 13 bases lay outside the gene matches. Germline values: CDR1 WSHSY, CDR2 SAAADI. This CDR3 spans 17 amino acids. Written as DNA, the CDR3 is TGCGCCAGCAGTGAACAGGCGGGACAGGCCTTTCTCTATGGCTACACCTTC. Its protein product is CASSEQAGQAFLYGYTF.

V usage is TRBV4-1 and J usage is TRBJ2-7; 7 positions agree with TRBD1. Germline loops: CDR1 MGHRA, CDR2 YSYEKL. There are 15 residues in the CDR3. The V gene end was trimmed by 4 bases and the J gene end by 4 bases; junction bases not matched to a gene: 10. The CDR3 loop is CASSLLPGTDYEQYF. The DNA for the CDR3 is TGCGCCAGCAGCCTGCTACCCGGGACAGATTACGAGCAGTACTTC.

In regard to this clonotype: A much larger clonotype is one base distant, so this may be a read error. The V gene is TRBV12-3 or TRBV12-4, the J gene TRBJ2-7; the D is unclear. The CDR3 is 13 residues long. V lost 3 bases to trimming and J lost 2 bases, with 8 bases between them. CDR3 region: CASSFSQAYEQYF. In DNA form, the CDR3 reads TGTGCCAGCAGTTTTAGTCAGGCCTACGAGCAGTACTTC.

This rearrangement joins TRBV9 to TRBJ2-3, with TRBD1 as a possible D gene (6 bases). This CDR3 comprises 18 residues. Germline CDR1 and CDR2: SGDLS and YYNGEE. The V end was cut by 4 bases, the J end by 3 bases, with 24 bases between. This CDR3 is CASSPEWAQGLLTDTQYF. CDR3 coding DNA: TGTGCCAGCAGCCCCGAGTGGGCCCAGGGGCTTTTGACAGATACGCAGTATTTT. The variable domain in full, completed from reference TRBV9 and TRBJ2-3, reads DSGVTQTPKHLITATGQRVTLRCSPRSGDLSVYWYQQSLDQGLQFLIQYYNGEERAKGNILERFSAQQFPDLHSELNLSSLELGDSALYFCASSPEWAQGLLTDTQYFGPGTRLTVL.

This clonotype has only a few counts. The chain joins TRBV20-1 to TRBJ2-2; TRBD1 matches at 7 bases. Looked up from germline, CDR1 is DFQATT and CDR2 is SNEGSKA (reference sequence). V shed 0 bases, J shed 2 bases, and the junction held 6 bases outside the gene matches. The CDR3 is 16 amino acids. CDR3 nucleotides: TGCAGTGCTAGAGATTCGGGGACAGCAAACACCGGGGAGCTGTTTTTT. It codes for CSARDSGTANTGELFF.

There are a few counts of this clonotype. The gene calls are TRBV12-3 or TRBV12-4 and TRBJ1-6; D is ambiguous. The V end lost 3 bases, the J end lost 10 bases, and 7 bases lay between the germline ends. CDR3 length equals 12 residues. For the CDR3, the DNA is TGTGCCAGCAGTTTCGGGCGATCACCCCTCCACTTT. The encoded protein is CASSFGRSPLHF.

This clonotype was detected many times. The V and J genes are TRBV12-3 or TRBV12-4 and TRBJ2-5; D gene ambiguous. The CDR3 loop spans 17 amino acids. The V end was cut by 1 base, the J end by 5 bases, with 20 bases between. CDR3 sequence reads: CASSLEPAQWGLETQYF. The CDR3, as DNA: TGTGCCAGCAGTTTAGAACCGGCACAGTGGGGTTTGGAGACCCAGTACTTC.